These T cell receptor beta chains were read from a single sample in a study of cytomegalovirus exposure and HLA in healthy donors. Using immunoSEQ multiplex PCR, the repertoire was profiled, and TCRdb retains in-frame clones only, with some absent. The data show about 160,000 clones, 84% seen once. The material sequenced was PBMCs. The origin of the receptors is a man aged 25 to 45 in good health and CMV-seronegative. The CDR3 runs from the conserved cysteine through the conserved F or W. A D gene is named only where the DNA matches it firmly. Some rows mark clone size as missing; the rest say once, few, many or name a class of expanded clone.

V	J	size	D	CDR3	DNA
TRBV6-5	TRBJ1-2	-	-	CASSYEWAEYNYGYTF	TGTGCCAGCAGTTACGAGTGGGCAGAATATAACTATGGCTACACCTTC
TRBV11-2	TRBJ2-3	-	-	CASGTGTTSSDTQYF	TGTGCCAGCGGAACAGGGACTACATCCTCCGATACGCAGTATTTT
TRBV5-5	TRBJ2-7	-	-	CASSATYEQYF	TGTGCCAGCAGCGCGACCTACGAGCAGTACTTC
TRBV6-5	TRBJ1-3	-	-	CASSYSGGRSGNTIYF	TGTGCCAGCAGTTACTCAGGGGGACGCTCTGGAAACACCATATATTTT
TRBV5-1	TRBJ2-7	-	TRBD1	CASSLAPTGGYEQYF	TGCGCCAGCAGCTTGGCCCCGACAGGGGGCTACGAGCAGTACTTC
TRBV7-8	TRBJ1-6	-	TRBD1	CASSERTGGSSYNSPLHF	TGTGCCAGCAGCGAGCGGACAGGGGGGAGCTCCTATAATTCACCCCTCCACTTT
TRBV30	TRBJ2-6	-	TRBD1	CAWSNTGTVDVLTF	TGTGCCTGGAGCAACACCGGGACAGTAGACGTCCTGACTTTC
TRBV6-1	TRBJ1-2	-	TRBD1	CASIGTDGYGYTF	TGTGCCAGCATCGGGACAGACGGCTATGGCTACACCTTC
TRBV7-8	TRBJ2-7	-	TRBD1	CASSRRGQGAGGFSYEQYF	TGTGCCAGCAGCCGCCGGGGACAGGGGGCGGGAGGATTCTCCTACGAGCAGTACTTC
TRBV9	TRBJ2-5	-	-	CASSEGGGPRETQYF	TGTGCCAGCAGCGAGGGGGGGGGCCCCAGGGAGACCCAGTACTTC
TRBV9	TRBJ2-3	-	-	CASSDLRLSTDTQYF	TGTGCCAGCAGCGATCTGCGACTCAGCACAGATACGCAGTATTTT
TRBV4-3	TRBJ2-5	-	TRBD1	CASYEDRGETQYF	TGCGCCAGTTACGAGGACAGGGGGGAGACCCAGTACTTC
TRBV6-1	TRBJ1-2	-	TRBD1	CASSEATANQGQINYGYTF	TGTGCCAGCAGTGAAGCGACTGCAAACCAGGGACAGATTAACTATGGCTACACCTTC
TRBV27	TRBJ1-3	-	-	CASSLYSTVRNTIYF	TGTGCCAGCAGTTTATACTCCACGGTCCGAAACACCATATATTTT
TRBV19	TRBJ2-5	-	TRBD1	CASSPPGQVRTQYF	TGTGCCAGTAGTCCTCCGGGACAGGTCCGGACCCAGTACTTC
TRBV4-1	TRBJ2-1	-	-	CASSQDGLAYNEQFF	TGCGCCAGCAGCCAAGATGGTCTAGCCTACAATGAGCAGTTCTTC
TRBV5-1	TRBJ2-7	-	TRBD1	CASSLYRGVDEQYF	TGCGCCAGCAGCCTTTACAGGGGGGTCGACGAGCAGTACTTC
TRBV19	TRBJ2-5	-	TRBD2	CASSLGTSGYQETQYF	TGTGCCAGTAGTCTCGGGACTAGCGGTTACCAAGAGACCCAGTACTTC
TRBV11-3	TRBJ2-7	-	-	CASRRRKAYEQYF	TGTGCCAGCAGGCGGAGGAAGGCCTACGAGCAGTACTTC
TRBV10-3	TRBJ2-1	-	-	CAIAAASNEQFF	TGTGCCATCGCTGCTGCTAGCAATGAGCAGTTCTTC
TRBV5-1	TRBJ1-2	-	TRBD1	CASSLTGQAHRTF	TGCGCCAGCAGCTTGACCGGACAGGCCCACCGCACCTTC
TRBV5-1	TRBJ2-7	-	-	CASSLDRPTYEQYF	TGCGCCAGCAGCTTGGACAGGCCGACCTACGAGCAGTACTTC
TRBV11-2	TRBJ2-2	-	TRBD1	CASSVTQGAGELFF	TGTGCCAGCAGCGTGACACAGGGGGCCGGGGAGCTGTTTTTT
TRBV19	TRBJ2-5	-	TRBD1	CASSTRTGSETQYF	TGTGCCAGTAGTACCCGGACAGGGTCAGAGACCCAGTACTTC
TRBV7-9	TRBJ2-4	-	TRBD2	CASSLEAGIAKNIQYF	TGTGCCAGCAGCTTAGAAGCGGGGATAGCCAAAAACATTCAGTACTTC
TRBV19	TRBJ2-7	once	TRBD2	CASSFLTSGAPEQYF	TGTGCCAGTAGTTTCCTGACTAGCGGGGCTCCAGAGCAGTACTTC
TRBV28	TRBJ1-5	-	TRBD1	CASSSDRVSYQPQHF	TGTGCCAGCAGCTCGGACAGGGTCTCTTATCAGCCCCAGCATTTT
TRBV6-4	TRBJ2-3	-	-	CASSEEVGTDTQYF	TGTGCCAGCAGTGAGGAGGTTGGCACAGATACGCAGTATTTT
TRBV4-2	TRBJ2-5	-	TRBD2	CASSRGSGTSGSGQETQYF	TGTGCCAGCAGCCGCGGTTCCGGGACTAGCGGGAGTGGCCAAGAGACCCAGTACTTC
TRBV5-1	TRBJ2-7	-	TRBD1	CASNTGGQEQYF	TGCGCCAGCAATACAGGGGGTCAGGAGCAGTACTTC
TRBV7-9	TRBJ2-7	-	TRBD2	CASSLWSDTTSGSFGQYF	TGTGCCAGCAGCTTATGGTCTGACACAACTAGCGGGAGTTTCGGGCAGTACTTC
TRBV7-2	TRBJ2-1	-	TRBD2	CASSPGLAGVGQFF	TGTGCCAGCAGCCCGGGGCTAGCGGGAGTCGGGCAGTTCTTC
TRBV5-1	TRBJ2-1	-	-	CASSLSRADEQFF	TGCGCCAGCAGCTTGTCGCGGGCCGATGAGCAGTTCTTC
TRBV27	TRBJ2-7	-	TRBD2	CATASGSAYEQYF	TGTGCCACCGCAAGCGGGAGCGCCTACGAGCAGTACTTC
TRBV4-3	TRBJ1-2	-	TRBD1	CASGRQPDRAGTF	TGCGCCAGCGGCCGACAACCGGACAGGGCGGGCACCTTC
TRBV18	TRBJ2-7	once	TRBD1	CASSPLRVDRDHYEQYF	TGTGCCAGCTCACCACTGAGGGTCGACAGGGACCACTACGAGCAGTACTTC
TRBV11-1	TRBJ2-5	-	-	CASSLGLLQETQYF	TGTGCCAGCAGCTTGGGGCTACTACAAGAGACCCAGTACTTC
TRBV27	TRBJ2-7	-	TRBD2	CASSYVGGFGAYEQYF	TGTGCCAGCAGTTATGTGGGAGGGTTCGGGGCCTACGAGCAGTACTTC